Listed below are T cell receptor beta chains from one sample, sequenced in a study of early T cells in non-severe SARS-CoV-2 infection. TCRdb passed the 5' RACE reads through MiXCR, listing each CDR3 protein once. The table has 50,000 to 65,000 distinct CDR3 sequences, around 19% seen once; the top ten hold almost 9%. The specimen comprised whole blood, sampled at baseline. These receptors came from an adult who was a healthcare worker with PCR-confirmed SARS-CoV-2 infection or an uninfected control (not recorded which). CDR3s include the opening cysteine and the closing phenylalanine or tryptophan. The D gene is left open where the match is weak. Part of the rows lack a size; the others show once, few, many or a class for expanded clones.

DNA	CDR3	V	size	J	D
TGTGCCTGGAGTGTTGGAGCCCTCCCAGGGCAGTACTTC	CAWSVGALPGQYF	TRBV30	few	TRBJ2-7	-
TGCAGTGCTTCCCGACAGGCCTCTAGCACAGATACGCAGTATTTT	CSASRQASSTDTQYF	TRBV20-1	many	TRBJ2-3	-
TGTGCCAGCAGTGAAAGGACAGGGGGATCCTACGAGCAGTACTTC	CASSERTGGSYEQYF	TRBV6-1	-	TRBJ2-7	TRBD1
TGTGCCAGCAGTTACGGGACTAGTGTCTACAATGAGCAGTTCTTC	CASSYGTSVYNEQFF	TRBV6-5	-	TRBJ2-1	TRBD2
TGTGCCAGCAGTTCTTCAGGGGAGGGGACGCAGTATTTT	CASSSSGEGTQYF	TRBV27	many	TRBJ2-3	-
TGTGCCAGCAGCCCCCAAACTGCATCAGATACGCAGTATTTT	CASSPQTASDTQYF	TRBV7-8	-	TRBJ2-3	-
TGTGCCAGCATGTCCCGGGGCCAGCTCACCTACGAGCAGTACTTC	CASMSRGQLTYEQYF	TRBV28	few	TRBJ2-7	-
TGTGCCAGCAGCGTTAGCGGGAGTGTGACAGATACGCAGTATTTT	CASSVSGSVTDTQYF	TRBV7-2	-	TRBJ2-3	TRBD2
TGTGCCAGCTCATGGAATCAGGGCGATGGCTACACCTTC	CASSWNQGDGYTF	TRBV18	few	TRBJ1-2	-
TGTGCCAGCAGCCCGGACTGGACTAATGAAAAACTGTTTTTT	CASSPDWTNEKLFF	TRBV5-5	-	TRBJ1-4	-
TGTGCCAGTAGTCTCCCGACATCAACTAATGAAAAACTGTTTTTT	CASSLPTSTNEKLFF	TRBV19	few	TRBJ1-4	-
TGTGCCAGCAGTTCCGACAAAATCCTCTACGAGCAGTACTTC	CASSSDKILYEQYF	TRBV6-6	-	TRBJ2-7	-
TGTGCCAGCCGAACGACGGGCAACTATGGCTACACCTTC	CASRTTGNYGYTF	TRBV6-2/TRBV6-3	few	TRBJ1-2	-
TGTGCCAGCTATGAGGAAGCGGGAGGCCACTCCTACAATGAGCAGTTCTTC	CASYEEAGGHSYNEQFF	TRBV6-5	-	TRBJ2-1	TRBD2
TGTGCCAGCAGCTTAGTGGCGGAGACCCAGTACTTC	CASSLVAETQYF	TRBV11-2	many	TRBJ2-5	-
TGTGCCAGCAGCTCACCACAGGGAGGTCTTGAGACCCAGTACTTC	CASSSPQGGLETQYF	TRBV9	-	TRBJ2-5	-
TGTGCCTGGAGTATCCGGGACAGGGGGTATACTAATGAAAAACTGTTTTTT	CAWSIRDRGYTNEKLFF	TRBV30	few	TRBJ1-4	TRBD1